This T cell receptor beta chain stems from a study of metastatic and nonmetastatic thyroid tumors. About the research overall: Repertoire comparisons spanned blood and tumor or nodule tissue from malignant and benign thyroid patients.

MiXCR was used by TCRdb to re-call the PCR reads. This sample has about 7,800 clones, with 25% to 30% found just once. This clone was found many times. Germline lookup yields CDR1 LGHNA and CDR2 YNFKEQ. This CDR3 is built from 15 residues. Trimming took off 4 bases at V and 1 base at J, with 13 bases between the two ends. Every patient was untreated before thyroid surgery. This chain uses TRBV4-2 with TRBJ2-5; the D gene is possibly TRBD2 (5 bases). Material: adjacent normal tissue. The sequence was obtained from a female donor with papillary thyroid cancer or a benign thyroid nodule (not recorded which). Some clones in this sample may be carry-over from other donors' samples. Written as DNA, the CDR3 is TGTGCCAGCAGCCTCGAGGCGGGCCCCCAAGAGACCCAGTACTTC. Protein sequence: CASSLEAGPQETQYF.